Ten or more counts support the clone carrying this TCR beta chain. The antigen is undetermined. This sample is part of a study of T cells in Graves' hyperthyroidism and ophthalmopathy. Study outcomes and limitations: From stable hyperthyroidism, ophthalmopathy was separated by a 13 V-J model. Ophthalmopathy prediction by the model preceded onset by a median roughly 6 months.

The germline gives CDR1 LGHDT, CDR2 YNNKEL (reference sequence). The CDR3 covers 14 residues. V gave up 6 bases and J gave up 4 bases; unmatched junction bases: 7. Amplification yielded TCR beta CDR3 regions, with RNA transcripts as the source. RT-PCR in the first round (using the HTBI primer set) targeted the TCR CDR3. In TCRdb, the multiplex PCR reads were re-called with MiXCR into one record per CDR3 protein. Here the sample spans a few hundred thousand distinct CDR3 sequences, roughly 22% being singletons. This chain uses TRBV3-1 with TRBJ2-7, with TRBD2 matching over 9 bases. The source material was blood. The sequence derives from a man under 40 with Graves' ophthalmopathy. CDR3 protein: CASRISGRGYEQYF. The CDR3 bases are TGTGCCAGCAGGATTAGCGGGAGAGGATACGAGCAGTACTTC.